The clone carrying this T cell receptor beta chain was detected many times. TCR beta CDR3 amplification used RNA transcripts. In the first round, RT-PCR was carried out with HTBI primers, and a multiplex PCR formed the second round. TCRdb passed the multiplex PCR reads through MiXCR, listing each CDR3 protein once. There are 500,000 to 700,000 distinct CDR3 sequences in the sample; about 35% occur only once, and 3.5% to 4.5% lies in the top ten. This sample is part of a study of Graves' ophthalmopathy and Graves' hyperthyroidism. CDR3 length equals 15 residues. The trim removed 6 bases at V and 3 bases at J, leaving 9 bases unmatched. Germline V gives CDR1 SNHLY, CDR2 FYNNEI.

The clonotype was recovered from an adult man with Graves' hyperthyroidism. The sample consisted of peripheral blood or thyroid tissue (not recorded which). V is TRBV2 and J is TRBJ1-1; 8 bases line up with TRBD1. CDR3 coding DNA: TGTGCCAGCAGAGACCGGACAGGGAGAGACACTGAAGCTTTCTTT. This sequence encodes CASRDRTGRDTEAFF.